This T cell receptor beta chain came from a study of blood T cell repertoires in COVID-19. Whole-study context: The analysed material was cDNA or gDNA that came from T cells, B-cell-depleted T cells, or PBMCs.

CDR3 length: 15 amino acids. Trimming removed 4 bases from V and 5 bases from J; junction bases left unmatched: 4. The germline gives CDR1 MDHEN, CDR2 SYDVKM. Data came from immunoSEQ multiplex PCR; TCRdb stores just in-frame clones and leaves some out. The sample includes 150,000 or so clones, about 80% of them seen just once. J is TRBJ2-1 and V is TRBV28; 11 bases align to TRBD2. This receptor was obtained from a woman in her sixties or seventies with acute or convalescent COVID-19. The sequencing sample was made of peripheral blood. The CDR3 DNA follows: TGTGCCAGCAGTTCAACGGGACTAGCGGACAATGAGCAGTTCTTC. This codes for CASSSTGLADNEQFF.